Each of the 8 T cell receptor beta chains below was sequenced from the same sample in a study of T cell responses to AZD1222 COVID-19 vaccine. Measured with immunoSEQ multiplex PCR; TCRdb has only the in-frame clones, and not every one. Of some 160,000 clones in the sample, around 90% were seen once. The specimen comprised peripheral blood, sampled on day 0 of AZD1222 vaccination. These receptors all come from an adult in good health.

The sample holds one count of this clone. This rearrangement joins TRBV4-1 to TRBJ2-7, with D tentatively TRBD2 (6 bases). V dropped 2 bases and J dropped 1 base, with 9 bases sitting between them. Germline CDR1 is MGHRA and CDR2 is YSYEKL. The CDR3 has 14 amino acids. Written as DNA, the CDR3 is TGCGCCAGCAGCCAAACCGGGGGATCCTACGAGCAGTACTTC. It yields the protein CASSQTGGSYEQYF.

This chain connects TRBV5-1 to TRBJ1-4; 7 nucleotides match TRBD1. This CDR3 is 16 amino acids long. Germline values: CDR1 SGHRS, CDR2 YFSETQ. Unmatched junction bases numbered 4, after V lost 2 bases and J lost 0 bases. The CDR3 nucleotides are TGCGCCAGCAGCTTTTTAGGACAGGCAACTAATGAAAAACTGTTTTTT. It codes for CASSFLGQATNEKLFF.

The rearrangement uses TRBV5-1 and TRBJ1-3; D remains ambiguous. CDR3 size: 14 residues. Germline V CDR1 and CDR2: SGHRS, YFSETQ. Between the trimmed V and J ends, which lost 3 bases and 0 bases, there was a span of 7 bases. In nucleotides, the CDR3 is TGCGCCAGCAGCTCCGAGAGCTCTGGAAACACCATATATTTT. Amino acid sequence: CASSSESSGNTIYF.

CDR3 loop: CASSSPGGGQYF. Here the CDR3 DNA reads TGTGCCAGCAGCTCTCCCGGGGGCGGGCAGTATTTT. The chain combines TRBV5-8 with TRBJ2-3; the D gene could be TRBD1 or TRBD2 (6 bases each). Germline assignment: CDR1 SGHTS and CDR2 YDEGEE. This CDR3 contains 12 residues. V lost 3 bases and J 11 bases, leaving 13 bases between the germline ends. Full variable domain (remainder filled in from reference TRBV5-8 and TRBJ2-3): EAGVTQSPTHLIKTRGQQATLRCSPISGHTSVYWYQQALGLGLQFLLWYDEGEERNRGNFPPRFSGRQFPNYSSELNVNALELEDSALYLCASSSPGGGQYFGPGTRLTVL.

The chain has TRBV9 and TRBJ1-1; D is unclear. The CDR3 totals 15 residues. Trimming shortened V by 4 bases and J by 0 bases, and 13 bases separated the two germline ends. The germline V gene encodes CDR1 SGDLS and CDR2 YYNGEE. Here the CDR3 DNA reads TGTGCCAGCAGCCCAGGAGGAGCCCTGAACACTGAAGCTTTCTTT. Its translation: CASSPGGALNTEAFF. The entire variable domain, with the rest obtained from reference TRBV9 and TRBJ1-1, is as follows: DSGVTQTPKHLITATGQRVTLRCSPRSGDLSVYWYQQSLDQGLQFLIQYYNGEERAKGNILERFSAQQFPDLHSELNLSSLELGDSALYFCASSPGGALNTEAFFGQGTRLTVV.

The chain recombines TRBV15 with TRBJ1-1; a weak D match, TRBD1 (6 bases). Germline V gene data show CDR1 as LNHNV and CDR2 as YYDKDF (reference sequence). V lost 0 bases and J 0 bases, leaving 8 bases between the germline ends. The CDR3 is 15 amino acids. CDR3: CATSRETGLNTEAFF. CDR3 nucleotide sequence: TGTGCCACCAGCAGAGAAACAGGGTTGAACACTGAAGCTTTCTTT.

The chain carries TRBV6-2 or TRBV6-3 and TRBJ1-1, with D tentatively TRBD1 (5 bases). V lost 2 bases to trimming and J lost 0 bases, with 10 bases between them. The CDR3 has 15 amino acids. The germline V gene encodes CDR1 MNHEY and CDR2 SVGEGT. The CDR3 spells CASSYRGGMNTEAFF. DNA for the CDR3: TGTGCCAGCAGTTACAGGGGTGGCATGAACACTGAAGCTTTCTTT.

The chain is built from TRBV7-6 and TRBJ2-3, with 7 bases matching TRBD2. The CDR3 runs 15 residues. Losses at the gene ends were 7 bases for V and 2 bases for J; bases not matched to a gene: 9. The germline V gene encodes CDR1 SGHVS and CDR2 FNYEAQ. CDR3 protein: CASTRGAGYTDTQYF. For the CDR3, the DNA is TGTGCCAGCACGCGGGGAGCGGGGTACACAGATACGCAGTATTTT.